A selection of T cell receptor beta chains follows, all from one sample in a study of T-cell memory formation after mild COVID-19. MiXCR, run by TCRdb on the 5' RACE reads, gives a single entry per CDR3 protein. Among around 140,000 distinct CDR3 sequences, over 15% were seen once, and the ten largest hold 2% to 2.5%. Sequencing used PBMCs or a T cell subset sorted from them (not recorded which). The receptors originated from an adult woman who had mild COVID-19 (a few samples of this study predate the infection). Cell type and time point are not known. Both conserved end residues are trimmed from each CDR3. Size values are once, few and many counts, or a class for expanded clones, and some rows have none.

j_call clone_size v_call cdr3_aa
TRBJ2-1 . TRBV12-5 ASGLARVGGFPYNEQF
TRBJ2-5 many TRBV12-3/TRBV12-4 ASMGSPTRGRETQY
TRBJ2-5 few TRBV20-1 SASGLAVKTQY
TRBJ1-2 few TRBV19 ASRQTGALSGYT
TRBJ2-3 few TRBV25-1 ASSATGRTDTQY
TRBJ1-4 few TRBV7-2 ASSNPPQQGVNEKLF
TRBJ2-7 few TRBV20-1 SARERPAGGFLYEQY
TRBJ2-1 few TRBV7-3 ASSLMAGDNEQF
TRBJ2-1 few TRBV18 ASSPTGGEDKQF
TRBJ2-2 once TRBV6-1 ASREEGTSSGELF
TRBJ1-2 many TRBV5-1 ASSLGHRDPSSGHYGYT
TRBJ2-6 few TRBV9 ASSPRTGANVLT
TRBJ1-1 once TRBV6-1 ASTAEGAGGRTEAF
TRBJ2-7 . TRBV4-1 ASSPWTSGASYEQY
TRBJ1-5 few TRBV20-1 SVLGTTSNQPQH
TRBJ2-3 . TRBV4-2 AADPPGADTQY
TRBJ2-5 few TRBV12-3/TRBV12-4 ASSLWSGQQQETQY
TRBJ2-1 . TRBV6-5 ASNAGGEQL